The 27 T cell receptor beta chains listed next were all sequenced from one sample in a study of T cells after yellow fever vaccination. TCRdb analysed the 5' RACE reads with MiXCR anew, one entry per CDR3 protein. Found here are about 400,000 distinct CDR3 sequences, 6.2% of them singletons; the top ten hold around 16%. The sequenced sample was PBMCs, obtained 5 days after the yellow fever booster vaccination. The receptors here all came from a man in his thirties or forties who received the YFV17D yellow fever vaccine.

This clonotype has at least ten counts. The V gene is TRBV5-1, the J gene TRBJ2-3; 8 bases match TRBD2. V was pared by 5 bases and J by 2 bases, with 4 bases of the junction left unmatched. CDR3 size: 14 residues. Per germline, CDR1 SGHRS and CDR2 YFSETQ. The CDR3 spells CASRLADSTDTQYF. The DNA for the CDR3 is TGCGCCAGCAGACTAGCGGATTCCACAGATACGCAGTATTTT.

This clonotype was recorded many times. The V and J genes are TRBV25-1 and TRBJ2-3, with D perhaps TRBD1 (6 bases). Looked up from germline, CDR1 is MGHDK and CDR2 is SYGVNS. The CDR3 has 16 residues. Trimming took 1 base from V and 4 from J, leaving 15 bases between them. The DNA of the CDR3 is TGTGCCAGCAGTGAATTAACAGGGTTACCACCAGATACGCAGTATTTT. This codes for CASSELTGLPPDTQYF.

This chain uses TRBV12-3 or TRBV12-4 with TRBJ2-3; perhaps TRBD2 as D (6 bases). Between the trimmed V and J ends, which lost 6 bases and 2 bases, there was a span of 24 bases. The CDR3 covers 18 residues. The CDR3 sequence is CASSSEGWDSTSTDTQYF. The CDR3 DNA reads TGTGCCAGCAGCTCCGAAGGGTGGGACTCGACTTCCACAGATACGCAGTATTTT.

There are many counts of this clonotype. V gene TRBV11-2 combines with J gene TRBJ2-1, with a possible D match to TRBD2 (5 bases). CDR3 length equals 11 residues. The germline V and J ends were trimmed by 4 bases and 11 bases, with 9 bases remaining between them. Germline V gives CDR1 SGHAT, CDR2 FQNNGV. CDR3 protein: CASSSTGKQFF. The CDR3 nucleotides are TGTGCCAGCAGCTCAACGGGAAAGCAGTTCTTC.

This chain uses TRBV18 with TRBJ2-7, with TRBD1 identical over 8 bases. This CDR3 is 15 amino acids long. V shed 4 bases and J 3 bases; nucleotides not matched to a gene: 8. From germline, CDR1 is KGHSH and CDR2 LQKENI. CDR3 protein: CASSRTGTGGYEQYF. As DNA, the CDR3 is TGTGCCAGCTCACGTACCGGGACAGGAGGCTACGAGCAGTACTTC.

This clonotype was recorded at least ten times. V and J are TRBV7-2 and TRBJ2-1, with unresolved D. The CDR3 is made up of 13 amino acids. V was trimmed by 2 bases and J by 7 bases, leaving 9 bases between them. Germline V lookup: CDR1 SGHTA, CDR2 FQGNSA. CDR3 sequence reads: CASSLWSGNEQFF. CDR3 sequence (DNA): TGTGCCAGCAGCTTATGGAGTGGGAATGAGCAGTTCTTC.

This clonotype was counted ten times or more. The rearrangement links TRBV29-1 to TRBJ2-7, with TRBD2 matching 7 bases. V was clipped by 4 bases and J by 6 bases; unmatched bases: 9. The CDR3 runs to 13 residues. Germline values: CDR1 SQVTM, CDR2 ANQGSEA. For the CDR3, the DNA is TGCAGCGTTGTTAGAACTAGCGCAGGCGAGCAGTACTTC. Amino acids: CSVVRTSAGEQYF.

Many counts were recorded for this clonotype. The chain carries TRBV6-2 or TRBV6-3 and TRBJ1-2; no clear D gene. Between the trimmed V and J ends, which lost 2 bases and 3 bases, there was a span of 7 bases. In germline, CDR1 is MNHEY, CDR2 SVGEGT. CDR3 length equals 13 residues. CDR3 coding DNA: TGTGCCAGCAGTTACGTGGGTTACTATGGCTACACCTTC. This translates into CASSYVGYYGYTF.

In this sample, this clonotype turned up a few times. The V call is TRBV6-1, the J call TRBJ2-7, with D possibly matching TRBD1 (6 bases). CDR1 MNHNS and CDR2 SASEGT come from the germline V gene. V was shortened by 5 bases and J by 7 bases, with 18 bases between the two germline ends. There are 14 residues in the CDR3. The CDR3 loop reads CASSPWAGVEEQYF. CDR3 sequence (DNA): TGTGCCAGCAGTCCGTGGGCAGGGGTAGAAGAGCAGTACTTC.

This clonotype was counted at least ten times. This chain's CDR3 is CASSLEFTRGTQYF. The CDR3 nucleotides are TGTGCCAGCAGCTTAGAGTTCACCCGGGGGACCCAGTACTTC. The V and J genes are TRBV7-2 and TRBJ2-5; a possible D gene is TRBD2 (5 bases). Germline V gene data show CDR1 as SGHTA and CDR2 as FQGNSA. V lost 1 base and J 7 bases, leaving 13 bases between the germline ends. The CDR3 extends over 14 amino acids.

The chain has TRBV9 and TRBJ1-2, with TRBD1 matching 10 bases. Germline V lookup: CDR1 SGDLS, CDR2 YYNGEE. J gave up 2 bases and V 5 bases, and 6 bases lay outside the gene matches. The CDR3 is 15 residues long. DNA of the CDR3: TGTGCCAGCAGACCCCGGGACAGGGGAAACTATGGCTACACCTTC. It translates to CASRPRDRGNYGYTF.

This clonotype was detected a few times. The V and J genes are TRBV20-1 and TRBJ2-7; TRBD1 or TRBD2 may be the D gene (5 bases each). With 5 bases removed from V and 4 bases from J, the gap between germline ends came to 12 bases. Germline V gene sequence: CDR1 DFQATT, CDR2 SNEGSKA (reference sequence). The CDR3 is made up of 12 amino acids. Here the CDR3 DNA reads TGCAGTGCTCCGGGGCCGTTTTACGAGCAGTACTTC. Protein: CSAPGPFYEQYF.

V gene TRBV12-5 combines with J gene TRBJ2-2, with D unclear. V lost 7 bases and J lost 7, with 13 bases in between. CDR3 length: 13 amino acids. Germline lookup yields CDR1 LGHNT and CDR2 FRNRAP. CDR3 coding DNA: TGTGCTAGTGCCCTACTCGGTGGCGGGGAGCTGTTTTTT. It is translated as CASALLGGGELFF. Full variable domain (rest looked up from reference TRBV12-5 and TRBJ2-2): DARVTQTPRHKVTEMGQEVTMRCQPILGHNTVFWYRQTMMQGLELLAYFRNRAPLDDSGMPKDRFSAEMPDATLATLKIQPSEPRDSAVYFCASALLGGGELFFGEGSRLTVL.

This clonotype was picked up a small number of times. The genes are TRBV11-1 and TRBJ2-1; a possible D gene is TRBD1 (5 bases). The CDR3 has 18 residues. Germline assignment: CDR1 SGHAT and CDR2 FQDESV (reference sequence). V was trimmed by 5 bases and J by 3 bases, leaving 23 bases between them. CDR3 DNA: TGTGCCAGCAGCCCAAGAGTAGGGGCTGGCATCTTCTACAATGAGCAGTTCTTC. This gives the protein CASSPRVGAGIFYNEQFF.

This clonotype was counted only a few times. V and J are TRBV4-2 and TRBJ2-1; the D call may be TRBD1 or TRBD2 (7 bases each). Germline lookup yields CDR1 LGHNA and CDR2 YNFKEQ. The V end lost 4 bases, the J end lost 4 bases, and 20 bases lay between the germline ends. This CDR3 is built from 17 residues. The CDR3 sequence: CASSPGRGPLSYNEQFF. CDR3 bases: TGTGCCAGCAGCCCTGGGAGGGGGCCTCTTTCATACAATGAGCAGTTCTTC.

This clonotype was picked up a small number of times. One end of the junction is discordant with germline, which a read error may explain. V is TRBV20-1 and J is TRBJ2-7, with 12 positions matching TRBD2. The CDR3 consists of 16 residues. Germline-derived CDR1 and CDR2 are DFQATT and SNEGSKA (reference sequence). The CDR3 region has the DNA TGCTGTGCAAGTGAAGGACTAGCGGGAAGCTCCTACGAGCAGTACTTC. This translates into CCASEGLAGSSYEQYF.

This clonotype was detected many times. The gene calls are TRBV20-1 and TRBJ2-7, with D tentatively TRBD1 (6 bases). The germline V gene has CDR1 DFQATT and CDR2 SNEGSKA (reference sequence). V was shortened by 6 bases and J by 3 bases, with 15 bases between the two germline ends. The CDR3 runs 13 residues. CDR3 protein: CSAPRGNLYEQYF. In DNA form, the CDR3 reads TGCAGTGCACCAAGGGGGAACCTCTACGAGCAGTACTTC.

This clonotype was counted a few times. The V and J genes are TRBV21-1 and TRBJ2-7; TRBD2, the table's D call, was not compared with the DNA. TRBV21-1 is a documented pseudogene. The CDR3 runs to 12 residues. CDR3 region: CASTREWNEQYF. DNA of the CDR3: TGTGCCAGCACGCGGGAGTGGAACGAGCAGTACTTC.

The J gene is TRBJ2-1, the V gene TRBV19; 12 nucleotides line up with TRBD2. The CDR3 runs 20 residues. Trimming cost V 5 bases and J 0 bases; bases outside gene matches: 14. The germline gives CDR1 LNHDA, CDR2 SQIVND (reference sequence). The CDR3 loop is CASSARLAGVIWSSYNEQFF. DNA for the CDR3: TGTGCCAGTAGTGCCCGACTAGCGGGGGTAATATGGAGCTCCTACAATGAGCAGTTCTTC.

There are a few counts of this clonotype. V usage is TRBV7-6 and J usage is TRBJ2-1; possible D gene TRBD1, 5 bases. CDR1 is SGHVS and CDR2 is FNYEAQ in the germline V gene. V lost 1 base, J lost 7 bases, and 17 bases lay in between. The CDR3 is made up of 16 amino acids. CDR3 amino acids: CASSLVAGSVSNEQFF. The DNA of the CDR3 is TGTGCCAGCAGCTTAGTGGCAGGGTCTGTTTCAAATGAGCAGTTCTTC.

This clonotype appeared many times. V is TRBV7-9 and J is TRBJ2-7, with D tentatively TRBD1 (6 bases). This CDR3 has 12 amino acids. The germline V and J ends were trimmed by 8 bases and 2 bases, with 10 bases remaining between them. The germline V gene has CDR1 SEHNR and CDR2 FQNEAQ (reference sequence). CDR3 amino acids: CASGTGTYEQYF. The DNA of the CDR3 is TGTGCCAGCGGAACAGGGACCTACGAGCAGTACTTC.

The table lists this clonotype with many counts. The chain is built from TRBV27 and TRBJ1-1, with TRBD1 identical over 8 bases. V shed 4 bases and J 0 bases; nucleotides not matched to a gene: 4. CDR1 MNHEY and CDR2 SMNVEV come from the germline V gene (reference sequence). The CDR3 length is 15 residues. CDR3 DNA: TGTGCCAGCAGTTCGCTGGGACAGGTGAACACTGAAGCTTTCTTT. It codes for CASSSLGQVNTEAFF.

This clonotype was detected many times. The CDR3 reads CASSQQEGLGIQYF. The CDR3 DNA sequence: TGTGCCAGCAGCCAGCAAGAGGGATTAGGAATTCAGTACTTC. This rearrangement joins TRBV7-2 to TRBJ2-4; maybe TRBD2 (5 bases). The length of the CDR3 is 14 residues. Germline CDR1 is SGHTA and CDR2 is FQGNSA. V lost 5 bases, J lost 10 bases, and 18 bases lay in between.

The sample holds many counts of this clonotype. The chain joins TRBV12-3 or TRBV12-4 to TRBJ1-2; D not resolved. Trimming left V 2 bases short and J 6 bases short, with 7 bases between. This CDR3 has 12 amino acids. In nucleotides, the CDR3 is TGTGCCAGCAGTTTATGGGATGATGGCTACACCTTC. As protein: CASSLWDDGYTF.

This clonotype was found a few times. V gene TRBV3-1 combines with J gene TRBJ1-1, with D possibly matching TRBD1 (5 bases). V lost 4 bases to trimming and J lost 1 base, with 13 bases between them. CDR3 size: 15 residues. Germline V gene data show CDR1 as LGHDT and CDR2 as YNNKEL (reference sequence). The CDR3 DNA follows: TGTGCCAGCAGCCGAAATCCTAGGGGGAACACTGAAGCTTTCTTT. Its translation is CASSRNPRGNTEAFF.

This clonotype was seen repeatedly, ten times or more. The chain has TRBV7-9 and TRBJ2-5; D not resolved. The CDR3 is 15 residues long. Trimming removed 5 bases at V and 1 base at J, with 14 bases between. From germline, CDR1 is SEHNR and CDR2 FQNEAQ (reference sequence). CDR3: CASSPGSTLQETQYF. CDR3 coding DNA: TGTGCCAGCAGCCCTGGATCGACCCTCCAAGAGACCCAGTACTTC.

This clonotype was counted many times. This CDR3 reads CSVGGQVDQPQHF. CDR3 nucleotides: TGCAGCGTTGGGGGGCAGGTCGATCAGCCCCAGCATTTT. The rearrangement joins TRBV29-1 to TRBJ1-5, with a tentative D call TRBD1 (6 bases). Trimming removed 4 bases from V and 5 bases from J, with 12 bases in between. This CDR3 spans 13 amino acids. Germline V CDR1 and CDR2: SQVTM, ANQGSEA.